This T cell receptor beta chain was retrieved from a study of blood T cell repertoires in COVID-19. Study-level background: Nucleic acid was either cDNA or gDNA, and it came from T cells, B-cell-depleted T cells, or PBMCs.

Participants, about 18 to 90 years old, spanned around 25 US areas. Participant-reported clinical history was the basis for cohort assignment. Clones were read by immunoSEQ multiplex PCR, and TCRdb kept only the in-frame ones, dropping some. The repertoire holds 350,000 to 450,000 clones, with around 91% as singletons. The J segment lost 4 bases and the V segment lost 7 bases, leaving 6 bases of the junction unmatched. CDR3 length: 14 residues. In germline, CDR1 is SGHRS, CDR2 YFSETQ. Material: PBMCs or T cells enriched from blood (not recorded which). The chain employs TRBV5-1 and TRBJ2-3; 10 nucleotides line up with TRBD2. The origin of this receptor is a man aged 25 to 45 who had recovered from COVID-19. CDR3 DNA: TGCGCCAGCGCTCCTAGCGGGAGATCAGATACGCAGTATTTT. Protein: CASAPSGRSDTQYF.